This T cell receptor (beta chain) was sequenced in a study of cytomegalovirus exposure and HLA in healthy donors. From germline, CDR1 is GTSNPN and CDR2 SVGIG (reference sequence). This CDR3 contains 16 residues. Study-wide results and caveats: In a later analysis, specific HLA alleles were associated with under 20,000 TCR beta sequences at a 0.05 false discovery rate. A later analysis showed HLA-associated TCR beta chains outstripping equally common others in clonal expansion.

The PCR employed 60 Vbeta primers together with 13 Jbeta primers. In the original processing: Approximately 11 million shared chains were among around 80 million unique TCR beta chains counted in a later analysis. Profiled with immunoSEQ multiplex PCR; TCRdb holds only in-frame clones, not every one. The D gene and trimming were derived from the DNA, and the V and J assignments and clone size from that table. The data show 100,000 to 150,000 clones, around 73% seen once. Concerning this clone: The antigen is not known.

Input material: PBMCs. This sequence joins TRBV30 and TRBJ2-5; 11 bases are shared with TRBD2. With the DNA end fitting TRBJ2-7 better, the J assignment may be wrong. This TCR was sampled from a man aged 55-75 years in good health and CMV-seropositive. The CDR3 here is CAWSGSGGAWSYEQYF. DNA of the CDR3: TGTGCCTGGAGTGGTAGCGGGGGGGCCTGGTCCTACGAGCAGTACTTC.